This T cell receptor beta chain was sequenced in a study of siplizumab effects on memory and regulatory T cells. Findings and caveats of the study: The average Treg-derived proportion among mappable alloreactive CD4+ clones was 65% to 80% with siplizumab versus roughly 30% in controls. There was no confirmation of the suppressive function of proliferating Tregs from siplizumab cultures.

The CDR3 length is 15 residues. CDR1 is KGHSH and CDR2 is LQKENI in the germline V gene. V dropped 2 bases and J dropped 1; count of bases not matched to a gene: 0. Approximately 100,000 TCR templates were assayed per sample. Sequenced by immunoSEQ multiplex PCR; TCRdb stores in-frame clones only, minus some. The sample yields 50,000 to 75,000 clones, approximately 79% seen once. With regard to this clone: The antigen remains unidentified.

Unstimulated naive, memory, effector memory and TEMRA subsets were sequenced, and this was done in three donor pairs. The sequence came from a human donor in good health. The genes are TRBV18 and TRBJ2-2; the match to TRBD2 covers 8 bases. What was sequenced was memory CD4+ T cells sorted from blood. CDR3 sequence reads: CASSPSGGNTGELFF. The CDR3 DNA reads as TGTGCCAGCTCACCAAGCGGGGGGAACACCGGGGAGCTGTTTTTT. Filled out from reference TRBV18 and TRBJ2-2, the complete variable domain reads NAGVMQNPRHLVRRRGQEARLRCSPMKGHSHVYWYRQLPEEGLKFMVYLQKENIIDESGMPKERFSAEFPKEGPSILRIQQVVRGDSAAYFCASSPSGGNTGELFFGEGSRLTVL.